A selection of T cell receptor beta chains follows, all from one sample in a study of shared clonotypes between healthy human individuals. Clones were read by immunoSEQ multiplex PCR, and TCRdb kept only the in-frame ones, dropping some. The sample has fewer than 1.8 million clones; roughly 98.5% are singletons. The sequenced sample was naive CD4+ T cells sorted from blood. The receptors shown here come from a man aged 25-40 years in good health. The CDR3 runs from the conserved cysteine through the conserved F or W. A D gene is named only where the DNA matches it firmly. Clone size is not always given. Where it is, it says once, few, many or a class for expanded clones.

>TRBV7-9|-|TRBD1|TRBJ1-4
TGTGCCAGCAGCTTCTGGACCGGGACAGCTAATGAAAAACTGTTTTTT
CASSFWTGTANEKLFF
>TRBV10-3|-|TRBD1|TRBJ2-7
TGTGCCATCAGTGAGCCTGGGACAGGGCTAAGCTCCTACGAGCAGTACTTC
CAISEPGTGLSSYEQYF
>TRBV11-2|-|-|TRBJ1-1
TGTGCCAGCAGCTTAGTGGGGGGCGCGAACACTGAAGCTTTCTTT
CASSLVGGANTEAFF
>TRBV18|-|-|TRBJ1-1
TGTGCCAGCTCACCAACGATAAATTTGGACACTGAAGCTTTCTTT
CASSPTINLDTEAFF
>TRBV9|-|TRBD1|TRBJ1-1
TGTGCCAGCAGCAGGGACAGGGGGGAAGCTTTCTTT
CASSRDRGEAFF
>TRBV28|-|-|TRBJ1-5
TGTGCCAGCAGGTTCCGACTCAGGGTATCCAATCAGCCCCAGCATTTT
CASRFRLRVSNQPQHF
>TRBV11-2|-|-|TRBJ2-1
TGTGCCAGCAGCTACGGTCCCTACAATGAGCAGTTCTTC
CASSYGPYNEQFF
>TRBV2|-|-|TRBJ1-2
TGTGCCAGCAGTGCAATATTAGGCAATGGCTACACCTTC
CASSAILGNGYTF
>TRBV2|once|-|TRBJ2-7
TGTGCCAACCGGGACGGTCAATACGAGCAGTACTTC
CANRDGQYEQYF
>TRBV5-6|-|TRBD2|TRBJ2-5
TGTGCCAGCAGCGATCCCAAAGCGGGAGGCTTCAAGGGGGGAGAGACCCAGTACTTC
CASSDPKAGGFKGGETQYF
>TRBV7-2|once|-|TRBJ1-5
TGTGCCAGCAGCTTAGTGGAAAATCAGCCCCAGCATTTT
CASSLVENQPQHF
>TRBV6-1|-|TRBD1|TRBJ2-7
TGTGCCACCGGGCCGGGACAGGGATACGAGCAGTACTTC
CATGPGQGYEQYF
>TRBV29-1|once|TRBD1|TRBJ2-1
TGCAGCGTTGCCGGACAGGGGGGATCCAATGAGCAGTTCTTC
CSVAGQGGSNEQFF
>TRBV14|-|-|TRBJ2-1
TGTGCCAGCAGCCAAGACAGGGGCGCCTCCCATGAGCAGTTCTTC
CASSQDRGASHEQFF
>TRBV7-2|-|TRBD1|TRBJ2-7
TGTGCCAGCAGCCTGGGGACAGGTAGGATCGACGAGCAGTACTTC
CASSLGTGRIDEQYF
>TRBV4-3|-|-|TRBJ2-1
TGCGCCAGCAGCCAAGATCGGGGGCTGGGGGAGTTCTTC
CASSQDRGLGEFF
>TRBV5-1|-|-|TRBJ2-2
TGCGCCAGCAGCTTGGCTTCCACCGGGGAGCTGTTTTTT
CASSLASTGELFF
>TRBV28|-|TRBD1|TRBJ2-7
TGTGCCAGCAGTCTCCCGACAGGGGGATTTTTCGAGCAGTACTTC
CASSLPTGGFFEQYF
>TRBV19|-|-|TRBJ1-5
TGTGCCAGTACCACCAACCCCTCCAGGGGCGATCAGCCCCAGCATTTT
CASTTNPSRGDQPQHF
>TRBV30|-|-|TRBJ2-7
TGTGCCTGGAGTGGACACCCGGCTAGCTCCTACGAGCAGTACTTC
CAWSGHPASSYEQYF
>TRBV7-9|-|TRBD1|TRBJ2-1
TGTGCCAGCAGCCATTCCCCAGGGGGCCCAAATTACAATGAGCAGTTCTTC
CASSHSPGGPNYNEQFF
>TRBV18|-|TRBD2|TRBJ2-1
TGTGCCAGCTCACCATTAGGTCTAGCGGCCAGCAATGAGCAGTTCTTC
CASSPLGLAASNEQFF
>TRBV5-1|-|TRBD2|TRBJ2-6
TGCGCCAGCAGCTTTTCTAGCGGGAGTAGCTCTGGGGCCAACGTCCTGACTTTC
CASSFSSGSSSGANVLTF
>TRBV5-1|-|TRBD2|TRBJ2-1
TGCGCCAGCAGCCGGGGGCTAGCGGGAGTCAATGAGCAGTTCTTC
CASSRGLAGVNEQFF
>TRBV11-3|-|TRBD2|TRBJ2-2
TGTGCCAGCAGCTCTGCGGGAGGGGTGAACACCGGGGAGCTGTTTTTT
CASSSAGGVNTGELFF
>TRBV11-2|once|-|TRBJ2-7
TGTGCCAGCAGCTTAACAGGGATCGAGCAGTACTTC
CASSLTGIEQYF
>TRBV2|-|-|TRBJ1-5
TGTGCCAGCAGTGAAGGGTCAGGGAGCAATCAGCCCCAGCATTTT
CASSEGSGSNQPQHF
>TRBV9|-|-|TRBJ2-6
TGTGCCAGCAAACAAGGCCCGGCCTCTGGGGCCAACGTCCTGACTTTC
CASKQGPASGANVLTF
>TRBV5-1|-|-|TRBJ1-2
TGCGCCAGCAGCTTGGAGGGGAACTATGGCTACACCTTC
CASSLEGNYGYTF
>TRBV29-1|-|-|TRBJ1-1
TGCAGCGTTTCCGGGACGGTGAACACTGAAGCTTTCTTT
CSVSGTVNTEAFF
>TRBV18|-|TRBD1|TRBJ2-6
TGTGCCAGCTCACAGGAGACAGGGGGGCGTACCGGGGCCAACGTCCTGACTTTC
CASSQETGGRTGANVLTF
>TRBV5-1|-|-|TRBJ2-1
TGCGCCAGCAGTATAGCGGCCAGCTCCTACAATGAGCAGTTCTTC
CASSIAASSYNEQFF
>TRBV9|-|TRBD2|TRBJ2-3
TGTGCCAGCAGCCCCGAACGTGGCGGGAGTCGCACAGATACGCAGTATTTT
CASSPERGGSRTDTQYF
>TRBV14|once|TRBD1|TRBJ2-5
TGTGCCAGCAGCCTTAATGCCGGGACAGTCTACGGGACCCAGTACTTC
CASSLNAGTVYGTQYF
>TRBV5-1|-|-|TRBJ2-5
TGCGCCAGCACCCTCGGGGGGCGCGGTAAGACCCAGTACTTC
CASTLGGRGKTQYF
>TRBV7-9|-|TRBD1|TRBJ2-3
TGTGCCAGCAGCCGGACAGGGGGCGCAGCAGATACGCAGTATTTT
CASSRTGGAADTQYF
>TRBV10-3|-|TRBD1|TRBJ1-4
TGTGCCATCAGTGAGTCAGACAGGGTTGGGGCGAATGAAAAACTGTTTTTT
CAISESDRVGANEKLFF
>TRBV6-1|-|TRBD1|TRBJ1-1
TGTGCCAGCAGCTTAGACAGGGACACTGAAGCTTTCTTT
CASSLDRDTEAFF
>TRBV6-6|once|TRBD1|TRBJ2-2
TGCGCCGGATCCCTCAGGGGGACCGGGGAGCTGTTTTTT
CAGSLRGTGELFF
>TRBV5-7|-|TRBD1|TRBJ2-7
TGTGCCAGCAGCCCTCAGGACAGGCTCGGCGAGCAGTACTTC
CASSPQDRLGEQYF
>TRBV5-1|-|-|TRBJ2-7
TGCGCCAGCAGCTATGGGGACTTGCGAGAGCAGTACTTC
CASSYGDLREQYF
>TRBV7-2|-|-|TRBJ2-1
TGTGCCAGCAGCTTAGGCCCTAGTCGAAATGAGCAGTTCTTC
CASSLGPSRNEQFF
>TRBV7-3|-|-|TRBJ1-1
TGTGCCAGCAGCGAAATTCGGGGGCGAGAAGCTTTCTTT
CASSEIRGREAFF
>TRBV5-1|-|TRBD2|TRBJ2-1
TGCGCCAGCAGCTTGGTGGGGGGACTAGCGGGAAGGTACAATGAGCAGTTCTTC
CASSLVGGLAGRYNEQFF
>TRBV6-1|once|TRBD2|TRBJ2-7
TGTGCCAGCAGTGCCGCTAGCGGGGGGATTTCCTACGAGCAGTACTTC
CASSAASGGISYEQYF
>TRBV7-2|-|-|TRBJ1-3
TGTGCCAGCAGCTTAGCCCGGGCTTTCTCTGGAAACACCATATATTTT
CASSLARAFSGNTIYF